This T cell receptor beta chain was captured by sequencing in a study of cytotoxic CD8 clonotypes in ibrutinib-treated CLL. Looked up from germline, CDR1 is SGHRS and CDR2 is YFSETQ. The CDR3 length is 12 residues. The V and J ends lost 4 bases and 6 bases respectively, with 8 bases between them. Generated by immunoSEQ multiplex PCR, the TCRdb table keeps only in-frame clones and is missing some. This table has some 150,000 clones, about 80% appearing once. The sequence was collected from a human donor with chronic lymphocytic leukemia. This material consisted of PBMCs, taken after 12 months of ibrutinib treatment. V usage is TRBV5-1 and J usage is TRBJ2-1; TRBD2 is a possible D gene (5 bases). The CDR3 here is CASSPDFNEQFF. The CDR3 nucleotides are TGCGCCAGCAGCCCGGACTTCAATGAGCAGTTCTTC.